This passage covers 13 T cell receptor beta chains from one sample sequenced in a study of immune heterogeneity within non-small cell lung tumors (dated by TCRdb to the late 2010s). The listed sequencing device is HiSeq X Ten. A multiplex PCR system amplified the TCR beta CDR3 region, with a first 10-cycle round using 32 V-gene forward and 13 J-gene reverse primers. TCRdb reran the public reads through fastp at Q25 and MiXCR, keeping productive beta chains. One record per CDR3 amino acid sequence lists the most common genes and DNA. Counted in this sample were 25,000 to 40,000 distinct CDR3 sequences; around 26% of them appeared once. The top ten constitute approximately 3.9% of the sample. For the TCR template, genomic DNA was extracted from bulk tumor tissue, and approximately 600 ng of gDNA was amplified for each sample. Multiple biopsies per primary tumor were taken during surgery, spaced as far apart as possible within the tumor mass. The study cohort was described as untreated, and the patients were newly diagnosed NSCLC cases having curative surgery.

Sequencing was carried out using lung tumor tissue. These receptors were taken from a man aged 35 to 55 with non-small cell lung cancer.

Notes on this clonotype: Its ends do not fully match the called genes, so a read error is possible. The chain carries TRBV30 and TRBJ1-2, with no clear D. CDR3 length: 13 residues. From germline, CDR1 is GTSNPN and CDR2 SVGIG (reference sequence). The CDR3 nucleotides are TGTGCCTGGAGTGTAACCTCTTGGGGTGGCCACACCTTC. Encoded protein: CAWSVTSWGGHTF.

Ten or more counts support this clonotype. V is TRBV2 and J is TRBJ1-2, with D tentatively TRBD1 (6 bases). The CDR3 spans 14 residues. Germline V gene data show CDR1 as SNHLY and CDR2 as FYNNEI. The V end was cut by 5 bases, the J end by 3 bases, with 13 bases between. The CDR3 region is CASSLRDTYYGYTF. The CDR3 nucleotides are TGTGCCAGCAGTCTCAGGGACACATACTATGGCTACACCTTC.

Details on this clonotype: A much larger clone sits a single nucleotide away, making a read error possible. The chain links TRBV20-1 to TRBJ2-7; D is undetermined. Germline V lookup: CDR1 DFQATT, CDR2 SNEGSKA (reference sequence). Between the trimmed V and J ends, which lost 7 bases and 3 bases, there was a span of 16 bases. The CDR3 is 13 amino acids. Written as DNA, the CDR3 is TGCAGTGTCCTCGTTCCGGATGGCTACGAGCAGTACTTC. Protein sequence: CSVLVPDGYEQYF.

The chain employs TRBV5-1 and TRBJ2-1, with TRBD2 matching 13 bases. The CDR3 contains 18 residues. J lost 0 bases, V lost 3 bases, and 6 bases had no gene match. Germline V gene sequence: CDR1 SGHRS, CDR2 YFSETQ. The CDR3 spells CASSSRTSGSPSYNEQFF. The DNA for the CDR3 is TGCGCCAGCAGCTCAAGGACTAGCGGGAGCCCCTCCTACAATGAGCAGTTCTTC.

This clonotype was seen at least ten times. J is TRBJ1-3 and V is TRBV20-1; no definite D call. CDR3 length equals 15 residues. Germline V CDR1 and CDR2: DFQATT, SNEGSKA (reference sequence). The V end lost 5 bases, the J end lost 2 bases, and 16 bases lay between the germline ends. The CDR3 protein is CSADPRSSTGNTIYF. DNA of the CDR3: TGCAGTGCTGACCCCCGATCTTCGACTGGAAACACCATATATTTT.

This clonotype turned up a few times. The rearrangement joins TRBV29-1 to TRBJ1-4; 7 bases align to TRBD1. Trimming cost V 1 base and J 5 bases; bases outside gene matches: 1. The CDR3 runs 13 residues. CDR1 is SQVTM and CDR2 is ANQGSEA in the germline V gene. The CDR3 reads CSVEAQGNEKLFF. The CDR3 DNA is TGCAGCGTTGAAGCACAGGGGAATGAAAAACTGTTTTTT. Filled out from reference TRBV29-1 and TRBJ1-4, the complete variable domain reads SAVISQKPSRDICQRGTSLTIQCQVDSQVTMMFWYRQQPGQSLTLIATANQGSEATYESGFVIDKFPISRPNLTFSTLTVSNMSPEDSSIYLCSVEAQGNEKLFFGSGTQLSVL.

This clonotype was detected many times. This rearrangement joins TRBV30 to TRBJ1-6; D call uncertain. The CDR3 is 14 residues long. The V gene's germline CDR1 is GTSNPN and CDR2 SVGIG (reference sequence). With 1 base removed from V and 5 bases from J, the gap between germline ends came to 9 bases. For the CDR3, the DNA is TGTGCCTGGAGTGAAGAGTCTAATAATTCACCCCTCCACTTT. Translation: CAWSEESNNSPLHF.

This clonotype was detected only a few times. The J gene is TRBJ1-1, the V gene TRBV20-1, with a possible D match to TRBD1 (5 bases). V was pared by 2 bases and J by 5 bases, with 12 bases between. The CDR3 is 13 amino acids. From germline, CDR1 is DFQATT and CDR2 SNEGSKA (reference sequence). The CDR3 reads CSARTGGATEAFF. CDR3 DNA: TGCAGTGCTAGAACAGGTGGGGCAACTGAAGCTTTCTTT.

This chain links TRBV5-1 with TRBJ2-5, with D maybe TRBD1 (5 bases). The CDR3 totals 13 residues. Germline assignment: CDR1 SGHRS and CDR2 YFSETQ. Trimming cost V 4 bases and J 4 bases, with 11 bases left between them. DNA of the CDR3: TGCGCCAGCAGCGAGCAGGGCAGAGAGACCCAGTACTTC. Residues: CASSEQGRETQYF.

This clonotype was seen a handful of times. The chain couples TRBV12-3 or TRBV12-4 to TRBJ2-1; 12 nucleotides match TRBD2. The CDR3 spans 15 residues. Losses at the gene ends were 5 bases for V and 7 bases for J; bases not matched to a gene: 6. The CDR3 spells CASSPLAGGKNEQFF. The CDR3 DNA reads TGTGCCAGCAGTCCACTAGCGGGAGGTAAAAATGAGCAGTTCTTC.

This clonotype showed up just once. The chain uses TRBV4-2 and TRBJ2-7, with D possibly being TRBD1 or TRBD2 (6 bases each). Trimming took 4 bases from V and 4 from J, leaving 14 bases between them. Germline V gene data show CDR1 as LGHNA and CDR2 as YNFKEQ. The CDR3 is made up of 14 amino acids. In DNA form, the CDR3 reads TGTGCCAGCAGCCGAGAAGGGGGGTATTACGAGCAGTACTTC. This translates into CASSREGGYYEQYF.

The rearrangement links TRBV7-3 to TRBJ2-2; D gene ambiguous. CDR1 SGHTA and CDR2 FQGTGA come from the germline V gene. The CDR3 runs 13 residues. Between the trimmed V and J ends, which lost 10 bases and 3 bases, there was a span of 12 bases. The CDR3 protein is CAIPSSDTGELFF. CDR3 nucleotide sequence: TGTGCCATCCCTTCGAGTGACACCGGGGAGCTGTTTTTT.

Worth noting for this clonotype: A much larger clone lies one base from this, so it may be a read error. The chain uses TRBV10-2 and TRBJ1-2, with D possibly TRBD1 on 6 matching bases. This CDR3 is built from 14 residues. Between the trimmed V and J ends, which lost 7 bases and 10 bases, there was a span of 22 bases. CDR1 is WSHSY and CDR2 is SAAADI in the germline V gene. The CDR3 region is CASTTGHHVWAYTF. The DNA for the CDR3 is TGCGCCAGCACTACGGGACACCACGTTTGGGCCTACACCTTC.